This is a list of T cell receptor beta chains from one sample in a study of blood T cell repertoires in COVID-19. Libraries were prepared by immunoSEQ multiplex PCR; TCRdb keeps only in-frame clonotypes and omits some of them. The data hold about 130,000 clones, with 78% observed a single time. The sample taken for sequencing was peripheral blood. The receptors originated from a man aged 60 to 69 who had recovered from COVID-19. Each CDR3 is given with its conserved first and last residue. A D gene is named only where the DNA matches it firmly. Size values are once, few and many counts, or a class for expanded clones, and some rows have none.

d_call: .; clone_size: .; v_call: TRBV7-2; j_call: TRBJ1-2; cdr3_nt: TGTGCCAGCAGCTTCGGGGGTAGGGGAGCTAACTATGGCTACACCTTC; cdr3_aa: CASSFGGRGANYGYTF
d_call: TRBD1; clone_size: .; v_call: TRBV5-1; j_call: TRBJ2-5; cdr3_nt: TGCGCCAGCAGCTTGGGAGGGACAGACCAAGAGACCCAGTACTTC; cdr3_aa: CASSLGGTDQETQYF
d_call: TRBD1; clone_size: .; v_call: TRBV7-9; j_call: TRBJ2-7; cdr3_nt: TGTGCCAGCAGCTTAGCCGGGACAGGGTTTGAAACCTACGAGCAGTACTTC; cdr3_aa: CASSLAGTGFETYEQYF
d_call: TRBD1; clone_size: .; v_call: TRBV5-4; j_call: TRBJ2-7; cdr3_nt: TGTGCCAGCAGCTTGGGACAGGGGGGGTCCTACGAGCAGTACTTC; cdr3_aa: CASSLGQGGSYEQYF
d_call: TRBD1; clone_size: .; v_call: TRBV7-2; j_call: TRBJ2-6; cdr3_nt: TGTGCCAGCAGCTTGACCGGGACAGGGGGCACTGGGGCCAACGTCCTGACTTTC; cdr3_aa: CASSLTGTGGTGANVLTF
d_call: .; clone_size: .; v_call: TRBV28; j_call: TRBJ1-1; cdr3_nt: TGTGCCAGCAGTTTAGGGGAACGGGGGAGGAATGAAGCTTTCTTT; cdr3_aa: CASSLGERGRNEAFF
d_call: .; clone_size: .; v_call: TRBV2; j_call: TRBJ2-1; cdr3_nt: TGTGCCAGCGGGGACCTCGCCGGGGGTGAGCAGTTCTTC; cdr3_aa: CASGDLAGGEQFF
d_call: .; clone_size: few; v_call: TRBV5-1; j_call: TRBJ2-3; cdr3_nt: TGCGCCAGCAGCTTGGGACAGGGAGGAGATACGCAGTATTTT; cdr3_aa: CASSLGQGGDTQYF
d_call: .; clone_size: few; v_call: TRBV5-1; j_call: TRBJ1-6; cdr3_nt: TGCGCCAGCAGCTTGGACGCGGATTCACCCCTCCACTTT; cdr3_aa: CASSLDADSPLHF
d_call: .; clone_size: .; v_call: TRBV4-1; j_call: TRBJ1-5; cdr3_nt: TGCGCCAGCAGCCAAGCGTCAGGCAATCAGCCCCAGCATTTT; cdr3_aa: CASSQASGNQPQHF
d_call: .; clone_size: .; v_call: TRBV4-3; j_call: TRBJ1-4; cdr3_nt: TGCGCCAGCAGCCAAGGGGACTCAACTAATGAAAAACTGTTTTTT; cdr3_aa: CASSQGDSTNEKLFF
d_call: .; clone_size: .; v_call: TRBV7-9; j_call: TRBJ2-7; cdr3_nt: TGTGCCAGCAGTCGCCCACCGGGACGGGAGCAGTTAGAGCAGTACTTC; cdr3_aa: CASSRPPGREQLEQYF
d_call: TRBD1; clone_size: .; v_call: TRBV6-1; j_call: TRBJ2-1; cdr3_nt: TGTGCCAGCAGTGAAGCGAGCACTACAGGGGTCTATGAGCAGTTCTTC; cdr3_aa: CASSEASTTGVYEQFF
d_call: .; clone_size: few; v_call: TRBV6-2/TRBV6-3; j_call: TRBJ1-1; cdr3_nt: TGTGCCAGCAGTTACTCACAGGGTTTCGCTTTCTTT; cdr3_aa: CASSYSQGFAFF
d_call: TRBD1; clone_size: once; v_call: TRBV6-1; j_call: TRBJ2-1; cdr3_nt: TGTGCCAGCAGTGACAGGGGGCCCTACAATGAGCAGTTCTTC; cdr3_aa: CASSDRGPYNEQFF
d_call: .; clone_size: .; v_call: TRBV3-1/TRBV3-2; j_call: TRBJ2-6; cdr3_nt: TGTGCCAGTGAGGCTGGGGCCAACGTCCTGACTTTC; cdr3_aa: CASEAGANVLTF
d_call: TRBD1; clone_size: .; v_call: TRBV7-2; j_call: TRBJ1-5; cdr3_nt: TGTGCCAGCAGCTTCTTGGGACAGGGTGGTCAGCCCCAGCATTTT; cdr3_aa: CASSFLGQGGQPQHF
d_call: .; clone_size: .; v_call: TRBV27; j_call: TRBJ1-5; cdr3_nt: TGTGCCAGCAGTTTAAATGGTCGCGGCAATCAGCCCCAGCATTTT; cdr3_aa: CASSLNGRGNQPQHF
d_call: TRBD2; clone_size: .; v_call: TRBV6-5; j_call: TRBJ2-1; cdr3_nt: TGTGCCAGCAGTCTAACCGGGACTAGTAACAATGAGCAGTTCTTC; cdr3_aa: CASSLTGTSNNEQFF
d_call: .; clone_size: .; v_call: TRBV7-3; j_call: TRBJ1-1; cdr3_nt: TGTGCCAGCAGCTTAACCAGATACACTGAAGCTTTCTTT; cdr3_aa: CASSLTRYTEAFF